This paragraph reports one TCR beta chain. Antigen specificity is unknown. The CDR3 runs 14 residues. V was trimmed by 2 bases and J by 5 bases, leaving 12 bases between them. Germline V lookup: CDR1 MNHEY, CDR2 SMNVEV (reference sequence). Disease in patients was locally advanced or metastatic urothelial carcinoma. The study collected 1 to 8 samples per patient, pretreatment and on-treatment. Sequencing was performed with immunoSEQ multiplex PCR; in TCRdb, only in-frame clones are kept and a portion is missing. This sample carries 40,000 or so clones, about four fifths of them seen once, and the ten largest clones take 2.5% to 3%. This record belongs to a study of PD-L1 blockade in urothelial cancer. Overall study context: Blood drawn 3 weeks (second dose) and 6 weeks after treatment start was analyzed.

General study points: Clonality of blood TCR below the median before treatment predicted better survival.

This specimen was PBMCs, taken around atezolizumab (anti-PD-L1) treatment. This sequence joins TRBV27 and TRBJ1-1, with D perhaps matching TRBD1 (5 bases). This clonotype was sampled from a man in his 70s with urothelial cancer. This chain's CDR3 is CASSLQGEGTEAFF. The CDR3 nucleotides read TGTGCCAGCAGTTTACAAGGGGAAGGAACTGAAGCTTTCTTT.